Listed below are T cell receptor beta chains from one sample, sequenced in a study of OX40 agonist ivuxolimab in advanced cancers. Libraries were prepared by immunoSEQ multiplex PCR; TCRdb keeps only in-frame clonotypes and omits some of them. The sample includes some 15,000 clones, about four fifths seen only once; the top ten take 9% to 15%. Sequenced material: CD4+ or CD8+ T cells sorted from blood, taken in a trial of the OX40 agonist ivuxolimab. These receptors all come from an adult with an advanced solid tumor such as melanoma, head and neck, liver or kidney cancer. The CDR3 runs from the conserved cysteine through the conserved F or W. D genes are given only for firm matches. Size is stated for part of the rows, as once, few or many counts, or as a class when the clone is expanded.

TRBV7-9	TRBJ2-2	-	TRBD1	TGTGCCAGCAGCAGAGGGACAGCGAACACCGGGGAGCTGTTTTTT	CASSRGTANTGELFF
TRBV28	TRBJ2-1	-	TRBD2	TGTGCCAGCAGTCAAGCGGGGGATTACAATGAGCAGTTCTTC	CASSQAGDYNEQFF
TRBV5-4	TRBJ2-7	-	TRBD2	TGTGCCAGCAAGACTAGCGGGAGTACCGACGAGCAGTACTTC	CASKTSGSTDEQYF
TRBV4-3	TRBJ1-1	-	-	TGCGCCAGCAGCCAAGATCGGGACACTCCATTTGAAGCTTTCTTT	CASSQDRDTPFEAFF
TRBV27	TRBJ2-2	-	TRBD2	TGTGCCAGCAGGGTGGGACTAGCGGGAGACGGGGAGCTGTTTTTT	CASRVGLAGDGELFF
TRBV4-3	TRBJ2-1	medium-sized	TRBD2	TGCGCCAGCAGCCAAGATTTGAACCGCGGGAGCTCCTACAATGAGCAGTTCTTC	CASSQDLNRGSSYNEQFF
TRBV11-3	TRBJ2-1	-	-	TGTGCCAGCAGCTTAGGAGATAACAATGAGCAGTTCTTC	CASSLGDNNEQFF
TRBV5-1	TRBJ1-1	-	-	TGCGCCAGCAGCCCACAGGGCAACACTGAAGCTTTCTTT	CASSPQGNTEAFF
TRBV4-3	TRBJ2-7	-	TRBD1	TGCGCCAGCAGCCAAGAAATGGACAGGGGTTACGAGCAGTACTTC	CASSQEMDRGYEQYF
TRBV11-2	TRBJ2-1	once	-	TGTGCCAGCAGCCCCTACACACTAGACTACAATGAGCAGTTCTTC	CASSPYTLDYNEQFF
TRBV6-6	TRBJ2-1	-	-	TGTGCCAGCAGCCCCGGGTTTGCGATCAATGAGCAGTTCTTC	CASSPGFAINEQFF
TRBV6-5	TRBJ1-1	few	-	TGTGCCAGCAGGGCGGGGGGGCATGCTTTCTTT	CASRAGGHAFF
TRBV4-3	TRBJ2-6	few	-	TGCGCCAGCAGCCCTGGGTTTAGCTCTGGGGCCAACGTCCTGACTTTC	CASSPGFSSGANVLTF
TRBV20-1	TRBJ2-5	-	TRBD2	TGCAGTGCTACCGGGGGGGAGACCCAGTACTTC	CSATGGETQYF
TRBV5-1	TRBJ2-7	-	-	TGCGCCAGCAGCTCTCGGAGCTCCTACGAGCAGTACTTC	CASSSRSSYEQYF
TRBV27	TRBJ1-5	-	-	TGTGCCAGCAGTTCCTACGGGGGAATCAAGGCCAATCAGCCCCAGCATTTT	CASSSYGGIKANQPQHF
TRBV11-1	TRBJ2-1	-	-	TGTGCCAGCAGCTTAGTGCTGGACTACAACAACGAGCAGTTCTTC	CASSLVLDYNNEQFF
TRBV30	TRBJ2-7	-	TRBD2	TGTGCCTGGACAGAGACTAGCGGGGTCGACGAGCAGTACTTC	CAWTETSGVDEQYF
TRBV2	TRBJ2-4	-	TRBD1	TGTGCCAGCAGTGAAGCCCCGGAGACAGGGGGCATCGACAAAAACATTCAGTACTTC	CASSEAPETGGIDKNIQYF
TRBV6-5	TRBJ2-2	-	-	TGTGCCACTCCGGGCCCGGGGATCACCGGGGAGCTGTTTTTT	CATPGPGITGELFF
TRBV5-7	TRBJ2-3	-	-	TGTGCCAGCAGCCTGGGTAGGGGGAGAGGGGGCACAGATACGCAGTATTTT	CASSLGRGRGGTDTQYF
TRBV7-9	TRBJ1-2	once	-	TGTGCCAGCAGCTTAGGCGCGCCAGTTAACTATGGCTACACCTTC	CASSLGAPVNYGYTF
TRBV4-3	TRBJ2-7	-	-	TGCGCCAGCAGCCAAGATGGAAAGGTCGGGGGCGCCTACGAGCAGTACTTC	CASSQDGKVGGAYEQYF
TRBV10-3	TRBJ1-3	-	TRBD1	TGTGCCATCAACTCCGGGACAGGGTCTTTGTCTGGAAACACCATATATTTT	CAINSGTGSLSGNTIYF
TRBV7-9	TRBJ2-5	few	TRBD1	TGTGCCAGCAGTGCCCGGACAGGTAACCAAGAGACCCAGTACTTC	CASSARTGNQETQYF
TRBV5-4	TRBJ1-2	-	-	TGTGCCAGCAGCTTGCGGGCCGTTAACTATGGCTACACCTTC	CASSLRAVNYGYTF
TRBV11-3	TRBJ2-5	-	TRBD2	TGTGCCAGCAGCTTTAGCGGGAGCTCCGGGGAGACCCAGTACTTC	CASSFSGSSGETQYF
TRBV6-5	TRBJ1-5	once	-	TGTGCCAGCAGAGACGGACGGAGCAATCAGCCCCAGCATTTT	CASRDGRSNQPQHF
TRBV28	TRBJ2-7	-	TRBD2	TGTGCCAGCAGCCTAGGTCGGACTAGCGGGAGAGTGGAGTACTTC	CASSLGRTSGRVEYF
TRBV19	TRBJ2-6	-	-	TGTGCCAGTGCATTCTCGAGGGACGTCCTGACTTTC	CASAFSRDVLTF
TRBV27	TRBJ2-1	-	-	TGTGCCAGCAGTTTAGGGAGTTACAATGAGCAGTTCTTC	CASSLGSYNEQFF
TRBV7-3	TRBJ2-5	-	-	TGTGCCAGCAGCTTAGTAGGGGGGCAGGGTTCGGAGACCCAGTACTTC	CASSLVGGQGSETQYF
TRBV9	TRBJ2-5	-	TRBD2	TGTGCCAGCAGCGTGGCGGGAGGGCCGGTTCAAGAGACCCAGTACTTC	CASSVAGGPVQETQYF
TRBV5-1	TRBJ1-6	-	-	TGCGCCAGCAGCCTAAATACAACACCCCTCCACTTT	CASSLNTTPLHF
TRBV4-1	TRBJ2-7	-	TRBD2	TGTGCCAGCAGCCAAGGGACTAGCCAAGCCTACGAGCAGTACTTC	CASSQGTSQAYEQYF
TRBV7-6	TRBJ2-7	-	TRBD2	TGTGCCAGCAGCTTACCTAGCGGGAGTGGATCCTACGAGCAGTACTTC	CASSLPSGSGSYEQYF
TRBV5-1	TRBJ2-7	few	-	TGCGCCAGCAGCTTGGATCGGGGGACCTACGAGCAGTACTTC	CASSLDRGTYEQYF
TRBV19	TRBJ1-2	-	TRBD1	TGTGCCAGTAGTATCGGACAGGGAGCTAACTATGGCTACACCTTC	CASSIGQGANYGYTF
TRBV19	TRBJ2-7	-	-	TGTGCCAGTAGTCCACGGCTGGCGAGTTCCAACGAGCAGTACTTC	CASSPRLASSNEQYF
TRBV7-8	TRBJ2-5	few	TRBD2	TGTGCCAGCAGCTTAGAGCTAGCGGGAGAGACCCAGTACTTC	CASSLELAGETQYF
TRBV6-5	TRBJ1-2	-	-	TGTGCCAGCAGTTACTCTCCGGGACACAGATATGGCTACACCTTC	CASSYSPGHRYGYTF
TRBV11-2	TRBJ2-5	-	-	TGTGCCAGCAGCTATCAGGCTTGGATTGAAGAGACCCAGTACTTC	CASSYQAWIEETQYF
TRBV11-3	TRBJ2-2	-	TRBD1	TGTGCCAGCAGCTTAGACCCCCACAGGGGGCGAGAAACCGGGGAGCTGTTTTTT	CASSLDPHRGRETGELFF
TRBV19	TRBJ1-6	once	-	TGTGCCAGTAGTGAGGGGACGGGAAATTCACCCCTCCACTTT	CASSEGTGNSPLHF
TRBV7-8	TRBJ2-7	-	-	TGTGCCAGCACTCGGGACGAGACCTACGAGCAGTACTTC	CASTRDETYEQYF
TRBV7-9	TRBJ2-7	-	TRBD1	TGTGCCAGCAGCACCTCCGGAGACAGGGTGTACGAGCAGTACTTC	CASSTSGDRVYEQYF
TRBV5-4	TRBJ2-5	-	TRBD2	TGTGCCAGCAGCTTGGCTCGGGACTACGAGTACTTC	CASSLARDYEYF
TRBV5-4	TRBJ2-1	-	-	TGTGCCAGCAGCCCCGGCACTAGCCGGAGCGTTGAGCAGTTCTTC	CASSPGTSRSVEQFF
TRBV12-5	TRBJ2-5	once	-	TGTGCTAGTGCCGAACCGGGACCCAATTGGGAGACCCAGTACTTC	CASAEPGPNWETQYF
TRBV2	TRBJ2-2	-	-	TGTGCCAGCACCAGGGTGTCCACCGGGGAGCTGTTTTTT	CASTRVSTGELFF
TRBV27	TRBJ2-5	-	-	TGTGCCAGCAAATGGAGGGCCCTAGGGGGTGATGATGAGACCCAGTACTTC	CASKWRALGGDDETQYF
TRBV29-1	TRBJ2-7	-	-	TGCAGCGTTGGGGAGGGGGGGGCCGAGCAGTACTTC	CSVGEGGAEQYF
TRBV5-4	TRBJ1-3	-	TRBD1	TGTGCCAGCAGCCAGACGGGACAGGGATTATTACTTGGAAACACCATATATTTT	CASSQTGQGLLLGNTIYF
TRBV10-3	TRBJ2-7	-	TRBD2	TGTGCCATCCAGCGGGGGAGCTCCTACGAGCAGTACTTC	CAIQRGSSYEQYF
TRBV13	TRBJ1-1	few	TRBD1	TGTGCCAGCAGCCGAAGGGGGCAGGGCACTGAAGCTTTCTTT	CASSRRGQGTEAFF
TRBV27	TRBJ2-1	-	TRBD2	TGTGCCAGCAGTCTCCGGACTAGTATAGATGAGCAGTTCTTC	CASSLRTSIDEQFF
TRBV27	TRBJ2-7	-	-	TGTGCCAGCAGTACCCTACAGGGAGACTACGAGCAGTACTTC	CASSTLQGDYEQYF
TRBV7-3	TRBJ1-2	-	-	TGTGCCAGCAGCGACCGTCGGGGCTACACCTTC	CASSDRRGYTF